This T cell receptor beta chain originates from a study of blood T cell repertoires in COVID-19. Study summary: The United States, Italy and Spain provided the acute and convalescent COVID-19 samples. PBMCs, B-cell-depleted T cells, or T cells provided the cDNA or gDNA that made up the material.

Under the authors' procedure: For nucleated cells, counts were estimated from reference gene primer amplification. Clones were read by immunoSEQ multiplex PCR, and TCRdb kept only the in-frame ones, dropping some. The V and J calls and clone size are taken from that table; D and trimming were inferred from the DNA. Among around 120,000 clones listed, more than 75% were seen once. Germline loops: CDR1 MNHEY, CDR2 SMNVEV (reference sequence). Trimming took 4 bases from V and 0 from J, leaving 12 bases between them. The CDR3 is 16 residues long. The rearrangement links TRBV27 to TRBJ2-2, with D possibly TRBD1 on 7 matching bases. The sequence was collected from a human donor in a cohort sampled during active COVID-19. The sample comprised peripheral blood. The DNA for the CDR3 is TGTGCCAGCAGTTCCGGAGGGGGCGCGAACACCGGGGAGCTGTTTTTT. Encoded protein: CASSSGGGANTGELFF.